This T cell receptor beta chain was profiled in a study of shared clonotypes between healthy human individuals. Looking at the study overall: Per donor, three plates held CD4 naive cells, three held CD4 memory, two held CD8 naive and one held CD8 memory. Study outcomes and limitations: Only blood samples were collected, and tissue repertoires likely differ. Clonotypes shared by all four donors outscored non-shared clonotypes in generation probability.

Per the germline V gene, CDR1 is SGHNT and CDR2 is YYREEE (reference sequence). The V gene end was trimmed by 4 bases and the J gene end by 5 bases; junction bases not matched to a gene: 6. The CDR3 loop spans 14 amino acids. Sorted-subset replicate PCR reactions contained roughly 200 ng DNA, corresponding to some 30,000 T cell genomes. The assay was immunoSEQ multiplex PCR, and TCRdb's table has in-frame clones only and misses some. This table holds hundreds of thousands of clones, 90% to 95% found once. Points on this clone: Its specificity is unknown.

Naive CD8 isolation took CD45RO-negative cells positively selected for CCR7 and excluded terminally differentiated effector memory CD45RA+ cells. This clonotype was obtained from a woman aged 30 to 39 in good health. The sequencing input was naive CD8+ T cells sorted from blood. The rearrangement uses TRBV5-4 and TRBJ2-5; 9 positions agree with TRBD2. CDR3 nucleotides: TGTGCCAGCAGCCCGGCGGGAGGGAGGGAGACCCAGTACTTC. It encodes CASSPAGGRETQYF.